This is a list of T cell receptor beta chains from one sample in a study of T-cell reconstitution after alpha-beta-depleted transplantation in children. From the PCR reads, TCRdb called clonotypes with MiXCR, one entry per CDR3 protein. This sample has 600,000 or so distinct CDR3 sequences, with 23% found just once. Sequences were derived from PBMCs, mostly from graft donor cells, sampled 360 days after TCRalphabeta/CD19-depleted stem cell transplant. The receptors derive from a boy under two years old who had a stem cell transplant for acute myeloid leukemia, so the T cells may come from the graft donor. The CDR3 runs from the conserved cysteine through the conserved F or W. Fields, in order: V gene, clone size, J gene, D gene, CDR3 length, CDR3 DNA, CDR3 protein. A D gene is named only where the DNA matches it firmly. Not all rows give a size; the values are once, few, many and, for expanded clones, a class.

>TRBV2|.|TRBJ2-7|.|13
TGTGCCAGCACCGAATGGGGCTCCTACGAGCAGTACTTC
CASTEWGSYEQYF
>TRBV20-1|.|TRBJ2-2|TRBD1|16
TGCAGTGCTGGAAGGGACAGGGCAGAGGCAACCGGGGAGCTGTTTTTT
CSAGRDRAEATGELFF
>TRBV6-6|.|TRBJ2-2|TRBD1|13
TGTGCCGGTGGGACAGGAGGGTCCGGGGAGCTGTTTTTT
CAGGTGGSGELFF
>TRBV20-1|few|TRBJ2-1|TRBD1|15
TGCAGTGCTAGAGTGATTGGACAGGCATACAATGAGCAGTTCTTC
CSARVIGQAYNEQFF
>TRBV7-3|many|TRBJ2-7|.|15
TGTGCCAGCAGCGAAGCGACAGGCCCGGGCTACGAGCAGTACTTC
CASSEATGPGYEQYF
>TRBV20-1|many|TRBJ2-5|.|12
TGCAGTGCTAGGGTTGGGGAAGAGACCCAGTACTTC
CSARVGEETQYF
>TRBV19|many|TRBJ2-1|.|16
TGTGCCAGTAGCATGGACCGGGTGGCGGGCTTCAATGAGCAGTTCTTC
CASSMDRVAGFNEQFF
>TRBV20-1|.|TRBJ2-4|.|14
TGCAGTGCCGTACGACCGGGGGCCTCAAACATTCAGTACTTC
CSAVRPGASNIQYF
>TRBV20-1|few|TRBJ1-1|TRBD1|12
TGCAGTGCTTGGACAGGCAGTGGTGAAGCTTTCTTT
CSAWTGSGEAFF
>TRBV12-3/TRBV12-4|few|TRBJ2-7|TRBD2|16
TGTGCCAGCAGTAGCACTGGCGGGGGTGTCTCCTACGAGCAGTACTTC
CASSSTGGGVSYEQYF
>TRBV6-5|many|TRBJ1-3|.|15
TGTGCCAGCAGTTTCGGACCAAGCTCTGGAAACACCATATATTTT
CASSFGPSSGNTIYF
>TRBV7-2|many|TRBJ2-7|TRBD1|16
TGTGCCAGCAGCGCCGGCCGCGGGACAGGTTCCTACGAGCAGTACTTC
CASSAGRGTGSYEQYF
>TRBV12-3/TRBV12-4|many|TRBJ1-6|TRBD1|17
TGTGCCAGCAGTTTAGGGGACAGGAGCTCCTATAATTCACCCCTCCACTTT
CASSLGDRSSYNSPLHF
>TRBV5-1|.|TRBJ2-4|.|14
TGCGCCAGCAGCTTGGACCGGGTTAGAAACATTCAGTACTTC
CASSLDRVRNIQYF
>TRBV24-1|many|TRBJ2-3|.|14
TGTGCCACCAGTGACGGGGACATAAAAGATACGCAGTATTTT
CATSDGDIKDTQYF
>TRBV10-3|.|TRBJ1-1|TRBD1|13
TGTGCCATCAGTGGCACAGGGGGAGCTGAAGCTTTCTTT
CAISGTGGAEAFF
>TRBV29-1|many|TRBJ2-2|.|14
TGCAGCGTCGCTTGGGGCAGGGACACCGGGGAGCTGTTTTTT
CSVAWGRDTGELFF
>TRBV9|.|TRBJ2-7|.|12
TGTGCCAGCATCCCTCTAGGGAACGAGCAGTACTTC
CASIPLGNEQYF
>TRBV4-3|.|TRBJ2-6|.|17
TGCGCCAGCAGCCACCGTGGTACTGGGTCTGGGGCCAACGTCCTGACTTTC
CASSHRGTGSGANVLTF
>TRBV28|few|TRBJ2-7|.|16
TGTGCCAGCAGTTCCATCCCGACAGGTGACTCCTACGAGCAGTACTTC
CASSSIPTGDSYEQYF
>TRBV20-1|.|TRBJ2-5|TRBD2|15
TGCAGTGCTAGACTAGCGGGGGAGCACCAAGAGACCCAGTACTTC
CSARLAGEHQETQYF
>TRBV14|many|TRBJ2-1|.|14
TGTGCCAGCAGCCAATCCAACCGGGCTCCTAAGCAGTTCTTC
CASSQSNRAPKQFF
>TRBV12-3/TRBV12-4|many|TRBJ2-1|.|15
TGTGCCAGCAGTTATACGGGCAACAACGACAATGAGCAGTTCTTC
CASSYTGNNDNEQFF
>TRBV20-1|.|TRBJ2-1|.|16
TGCTGTGCTCTTAAAGAGACGGGCCAGACCTACAATGAGCAGTTCTTC
CCALKETGQTYNEQFF
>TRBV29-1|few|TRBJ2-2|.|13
TGCAGCGTGGGAGCACGAAACACCGGGGAGCTGTTTTTT
CSVGARNTGELFF
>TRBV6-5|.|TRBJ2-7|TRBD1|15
TGTGCCAGCAGTTATCTTCGACAGGGGGATGGCGAGCAGTACTTC
CASSYLRQGDGEQYF
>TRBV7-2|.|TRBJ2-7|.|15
TGTGCCAGCAGCTTAGTCGGTCCAGGTCCCTACGAGCAGTACTTC
CASSLVGPGPYEQYF
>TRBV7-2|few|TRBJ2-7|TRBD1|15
TGTGCCAGCAGCTTAGATGGGACAGGGTCCTACGAGCAGTACTTC
CASSLDGTGSYEQYF
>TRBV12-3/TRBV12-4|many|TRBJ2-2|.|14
TGTGCCAGCCGGTTCTTGAGTCTCACCGGGGAGCTGTTTTTT
CASRFLSLTGELFF
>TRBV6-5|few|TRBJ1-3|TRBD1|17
TGTGCCAGCAGTTACCCTAGTGACAGGGACTCTGGAAACACCATATATTTT
CASSYPSDRDSGNTIYF
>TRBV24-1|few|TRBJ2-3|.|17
TGTGCCACCAGTGACGTACACCCAGTTAGCGCCACGGATACGCAGTATTTT
CATSDVHPVSATDTQYF